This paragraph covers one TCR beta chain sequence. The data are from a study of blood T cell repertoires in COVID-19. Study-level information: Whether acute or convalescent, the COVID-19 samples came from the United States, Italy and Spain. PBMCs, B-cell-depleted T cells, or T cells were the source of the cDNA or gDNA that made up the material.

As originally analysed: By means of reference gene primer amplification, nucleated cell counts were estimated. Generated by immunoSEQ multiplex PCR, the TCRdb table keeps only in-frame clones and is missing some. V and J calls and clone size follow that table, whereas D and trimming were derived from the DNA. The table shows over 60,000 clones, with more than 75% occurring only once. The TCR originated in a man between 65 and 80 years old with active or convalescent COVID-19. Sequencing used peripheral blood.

The CDR3 bases are TGTGCCAGTAGTGGAGGGACAGAGATCTTTAACTATGGCTACACCTTC. It codes for CASSGGTEIFNYGYTF. The rearrangement links TRBV19 to TRBJ1-2, with 7 bases matching TRBD1. CDR1 LNHDA and CDR2 SQIVND come from the germline V gene (reference sequence). The CDR3 runs 16 residues. Trimming cost V 5 bases and J 1 base; bases outside gene matches: 10.